Shown below are 23 T cell receptor beta chains from a single sample sequenced in a study of Tregs in tolerant kidney transplant recipients. Measured with immunoSEQ multiplex PCR; TCRdb has only the in-frame clones, and not every one. Seen here are 200,000 to 300,000 clones, roughly four fifths observed once, and the top ten hold 0.5% to 0.65%. Sequenced material: CD4+ T cells from blood. These receptor sequences come from a human donor in good health.

This rearrangement joins TRBV12-5 to TRBJ2-3; weak D call: TRBD2 (5 bases). The length of the CDR3 is 13 residues. V was cut by 7 bases and J by 6 bases, with 14 bases left in between. CDR1 LGHNT and CDR2 FRNRAP come from the germline V gene. The CDR3 sequence is CASDAGRGDTQYF. The CDR3 DNA reads TGTGCTAGTGACGCGGGTCGTGGTGATACGCAGTATTTT.

The chain recombines TRBV7-2 with TRBJ1-5; no firm D call. The CDR3 consists of 13 residues. CDR1 is SGHTA and CDR2 is FQGNSA in the germline V gene. The germline V and J ends were trimmed by 0 bases and 7 bases, with 7 bases remaining between them. CDR3 in DNA: TGTGCCAGCAGCTTAGCAGGGTCCCAGCCCCAGCATTTT. It codes for CASSLAGSQPQHF.

This chain connects TRBV5-1 to TRBJ2-2; 13 bases align to TRBD2. The CDR3 contains 16 residues. Trimming at V came to 5 bases and at J to 4 bases, leaving 5 bases not matched to a gene. Germline V lookup: CDR1 SGHRS, CDR2 YFSETQ. CDR3 coding DNA: TGCGCCAGCAGGGGGACTAGCGGGGAAACCACCGGGGAGCTGTTTTTT. Residues: CASRGTSGETTGELFF.

The genes are TRBV4-1 and TRBJ2-3; possibly TRBD1 for D (6 bases). Between the trimmed V and J ends, which lost 6 bases and 5 bases, there was a span of 15 bases. CDR3 length equals 14 residues. CDR1 and CDR2 from the germline V gene are MGHRA and YSYEKL. The DNA for the CDR3 is TGCGCCAGCAGACAGAGCACGACAGGAGATACGCAGTATTTT. Its protein product is CASRQSTTGDTQYF.

The gene calls are TRBV11-2 and TRBJ2-2; the D call may be TRBD1 or TRBD2 (5 bases each). V lost 4 bases and J 6 bases, leaving 9 bases between the germline ends. CDR3 length: 13 residues. CDR1 is SGHAT, CDR2 FQNNGV, per germline. The CDR3 coding sequence is TGTGCCAGCAGCTCCCGGGACCCCGGGGAGCTGTTTTTT. The encoded protein is CASSSRDPGELFF.

The DNA for the CDR3 is TGTGCCAGCAGCCAGGCAGGGTCTGCGAACACTGAAGCTTTCTTT. It yields the protein CASSQAGSANTEAFF. V and J are TRBV14 and TRBJ1-1; possible D gene TRBD1, 5 bases. The ends were cut back, 3 bases at V and 1 base at J, with 12 bases in the middle. Germline V CDR1 and CDR2: SGHDN, FVKESK. The CDR3 spans 15 residues.

The J gene is TRBJ2-1, the V gene TRBV6-5, with TRBD2 as a possible D gene (5 bases). Trimming cost V 7 bases and J 0 bases, with 7 bases left between them. Germline CDR1 is MNHEY and CDR2 is SVGAGI. This CDR3 is 13 amino acids long. CDR3 protein: CASKRSSYNEQFF. CDR3 nucleotide sequence: TGTGCCAGCAAGCGGAGCTCCTACAATGAGCAGTTCTTC.

This clone is a singleton in its sample. The V and J genes are TRBV5-1 and TRBJ1-1, with D tentatively TRBD1 (6 bases). Germline loops: CDR1 SGHRS, CDR2 YFSETQ. V was cut by 1 base and J by 1 base, with 20 bases left in between. This CDR3 is built from 18 residues. The CDR3 spells CASSLRFGNRDANTEAFF. The CDR3 coding sequence is TGCGCCAGCAGCTTGCGGTTTGGTAACAGGGACGCGAACACTGAAGCTTTCTTT.

The V and J genes are TRBV4-1 and TRBJ2-7; D is perhaps TRBD1 (6 bases). Trimming pared 1 base from V and 2 bases from J, leaving 15 bases between. The germline V gene has CDR1 MGHRA and CDR2 YSYEKL. CDR3 size: 16 residues. CDR3 nucleotide sequence: TGCGCCAGCAGCCAAGTCCCAGGGGTAACACCCTACGAGCAGTACTTC. As protein: CASSQVPGVTPYEQYF.

The chain couples TRBV25-1 to TRBJ2-1; 11 bases map to TRBD2. V shed 2 bases and J 9 bases; nucleotides not matched to a gene: 6. Per the germline V gene, CDR1 is MGHDK and CDR2 is SYGVNS. The CDR3 has 15 amino acids. CDR3 bases: TGTGCCAGCAGTGAAAGTAGCGGGAGGGGGGGTGAGCAGTTCTTC. It yields the protein CASSESSGRGGEQFF.

V and J are TRBV5-1 and TRBJ1-1, with TRBD1 as a possible D gene (5 bases). The CDR3 is 15 residues long. Germline V gene data show CDR1 as SGHRS and CDR2 as YFSETQ. V was cut by 4 bases and J by 3 bases, with 16 bases left in between. The CDR3 DNA reads TGCGCCAGCAGCGCCAACGGGGCGGGGTACACTGAAGCTTTCTTT. It translates to CASSANGAGYTEAFF.

The CDR3 coding sequence is TGTGCCAGTAGTATTCTGGACAGGGCAAGCAATCAGCCCCAGCATTTT. Protein product: CASSILDRASNQPQHF. The rearrangement uses TRBV19 and TRBJ1-5; TRBD1 aligns across 8 bases. Germline trimming cut 3 bases from V and 1 base from J; bases unmatched to any gene: 5. This CDR3 spans 16 amino acids. Germline CDR1 reads LNHDA; CDR2 reads SQIVND (reference sequence).

J is TRBJ2-3 and V is TRBV5-1; 13 nucleotides align to TRBD2. Trimming cost V 4 bases and J 6 bases; bases outside gene matches: 8. CDR1 is SGHRS and CDR2 is YFSETQ in the germline V gene. The CDR3 is made up of 16 amino acids. The CDR3 sequence: CASSGRLAGGGDTQYF. CDR3 coding DNA: TGCGCCAGCAGCGGGAGACTAGCGGGGGGCGGGGATACGCAGTATTTT.

The chain has TRBV27 and TRBJ2-2; 15 nucleotides match TRBD2. Germline CDR1 is MNHEY and CDR2 is SMNVEV (reference sequence). CDR3 length equals 16 residues. Trimming removed 4 bases from V and 7 bases from J; junction bases left unmatched: 4. The CDR3 DNA reads as TGTGCCAGCAGTTCGGGACTAGCGGGGGGTAACGGGGAGCTGTTTTTT. Protein sequence: CASSSGLAGGNGELFF.

This clone was found a few times. An end of the junction differs from the germline gene, which may be a read error. The rearrangement uses TRBV6-5 and TRBJ1-3; D is unclear. The CDR3 is 13 amino acids. The V gene's germline CDR1 is MNHEY and CDR2 SVGAGI. The CDR3 nucleotides read TGTGCCAGCAGCCGGGATACCCTTACTCAAGAGAATTTT. It translates to CASSRDTLTQENF.

This rearrangement joins TRBV6-1 to TRBJ2-7; 10 bases map to TRBD1. The CDR3 runs 16 residues. The germline V gene has CDR1 MNHNS and CDR2 SASEGT. Unmatched junction bases numbered 9, after V lost 2 bases and J lost 5 bases. The CDR3 DNA follows: TGTGCCAGCAGTGAACCGGGACAGGGGCTTCTGAACGAGCAGTACTTC. The encoded protein is CASSEPGQGLLNEQYF.

The rearrangement uses TRBV5-1 and TRBJ2-1; the D gene is possibly TRBD2 (5 bases). Germline lookup yields CDR1 SGHRS and CDR2 YFSETQ. V shed 1 base and J shed 0 bases, with 11 bases lying between them. CDR3 size: 16 residues. CDR3 in amino acids: CASSLPGKSSYNEQFF. The CDR3 DNA reads as TGCGCCAGCAGCTTGCCCGGGAAGAGCTCCTACAATGAGCAGTTCTTC.

This chain connects TRBV7-6 to TRBJ2-2; 7 nucleotides align to TRBD1. V shed 4 bases and J 5 bases; nucleotides not matched to a gene: 7. CDR1 and CDR2 (germline): SGHVS, FNYEAQ. This CDR3 region has 15 residues. In nucleotides, the CDR3 is TGTGCCAGCAGCTCTTCAACAGGGGTAACCGGGGAGCTGTTTTTT. This gives the protein CASSSSTGVTGELFF. The entire variable domain, with the rest obtained from reference TRBV7-6 and TRBJ2-2, is as follows: GAGVSQSPRYKVTKRGQDVALRCDPISGHVSLYWYRQALGQGPEFLTYFNYEAQQDKSGLPNDRFSAERPEGSISTLTIQRTEQRDSAMYRCASSSSTGVTGELFFGEGSRLTVL.

The chain has TRBV5-1 and TRBJ2-1; D possibly corresponds to TRBD2 (6 bases). The V gene's germline CDR1 is SGHRS and CDR2 YFSETQ. This CDR3 has 16 amino acids. V dropped 1 base and J dropped 1 base, with 12 bases sitting between them. The CDR3 here is CASSLPEGRSYNEQFF. CDR3 DNA sequence: TGCGCCAGCAGCTTGCCGGAGGGTAGGTCCTACAATGAGCAGTTCTTC.

This CDR3 is CASSRPGTNYEQYF. CDR3 DNA sequence: TGTGCCAGCAGCAGACCCGGGACTAATTACGAGCAGTACTTC. The V call is TRBV7-8, the J call TRBJ2-7, with TRBD2 matching 7 bases. Germline CDR1 is SGHVS and CDR2 is FQNEAQ. This CDR3 region has 14 residues. V lost 5 bases, J lost 4 bases, and 8 bases stayed unmatched.

This chain links TRBV28 with TRBJ1-1, with D perhaps TRBD1 (5 bases). Trimming removed 7 bases from V and 4 bases from J, with 16 bases in between. Germline lookup yields CDR1 MDHEN and CDR2 SYDVKM. The CDR3 sequence is 14 residues long. CDR3 residues: CASMGPRGVTEAFF. The CDR3 DNA reads TGTGCCAGCATGGGGCCCCGAGGTGTCACTGAAGCTTTCTTT.

The J gene is TRBJ1-4, the V gene TRBV19; 9 bases align to TRBD1. Germline CDR1 and CDR2: LNHDA and SQIVND (reference sequence). With 7 bases clipped from V and 8 bases from J, the junction kept 8 bases outside the gene matches. The CDR3 contains 14 residues. The CDR3 DNA sequence: TGTGCCAGTAACTTACAGGGGGCCGGAGAAAAACTGTTTTTT. This codes for CASNLQGAGEKLFF. The whole variable domain, remainder taken from reference TRBV19 and TRBJ1-4, is DGGITQSPKYLFRKEGQNVTLSCEQNLNHDAMYWYRQDPGQGLRLIYYSQIVNDFQKGDIAEGYSVSREKKESFPLTVTSAQKNPTAFYLCASNLQGAGEKLFFGSGTQLSVL.

Only a few counts were recorded for this clone. V gene TRBV19 combines with J gene TRBJ1-2; TRBD1 is a possible D gene (5 bases). This CDR3 contains 14 residues. Looked up from germline, CDR1 is LNHDA and CDR2 is SQIVND (reference sequence). The V end lost 1 base, the J end lost 1 base, and 7 bases lay between the germline ends. DNA of the CDR3: TGTGCCAGTAGTATAGGTGGGGGTAACTATGGCTACACCTTC. Amino acid sequence: CASSIGGGNYGYTF.